A selection of T cell receptor beta chains follows, all from one sample in a study of beta chain features in type 1 diabetes. Clones were sequenced by immunoSEQ multiplex PCR, and TCRdb holds only the in-frame ones, with some missing. This table has 240,000 or so clones, 27% appearing once. The sequencing input was central memory CD4+ T cells from blood. Receptor source: a man aged 25-40 years in good health. CDR3s include the opening cysteine and the closing phenylalanine or tryptophan. Fields, in order: V gene, D gene, clone size, J gene, CDR3 DNA, CDR3 protein. A D gene is named only where the DNA matches it firmly. A clone size is listed for some rows: how often the clone was seen (once, few, many), or a class if it is expanded.

>TRBV5-1|.|many|TRBJ2-3
TGCGCCAGCAGCCCGGGGGCGCGTCCCGTGGATACGCAGTATTTT
CASSPGARPVDTQYF
>TRBV10-3|.|.|TRBJ1-1
TGTGCCATCAGGTCCTGGGAGGACACTGAAGCTTTCTTT
CAIRSWEDTEAFF
>TRBV6-5|TRBD1|.|TRBJ1-2
TGTGCCAGCAGTAACCCGGACAGGATACCTTATGGCTACACCTTC
CASSNPDRIPYGYTF
>TRBV10-3|.|.|TRBJ2-3
TGTGCCATCAGTGAAGGCAGGGACGGAGATACGCAGTATTTT
CAISEGRDGDTQYF
>TRBV30|.|.|TRBJ2-7
TGTGCCTGGGCCGCGGGTATTTACGAGCAGTACTTC
CAWAAGIYEQYF
>TRBV9|.|few|TRBJ2-1
TGTGCCAGCTCCGTCAGTTCGGCCAAATACAATGAGCAGTTCTTC
CASSVSSAKYNEQFF
>TRBV6-1|.|few|TRBJ2-5
TGTGCCAGCAGTTCGACTAGCCAAGAGACCCAGTACTTC
CASSSTSQETQYF
>TRBV4-1|.|.|TRBJ1-6
TGCGCCAGCAGCCAGGAGGGCAGGGGTCATTCACCCCTCCACTTT
CASSQEGRGHSPLHF
>TRBV7-2|.|few|TRBJ2-4
TGTGCCAGCAGCTTAGCGATCGGTGCGCAAGGGAACATTCAGTACTTC
CASSLAIGAQGNIQYF
>TRBV6-5|.|.|TRBJ2-7
TGTGCCAGCAGTCCCCAAGGGGCAGACCCCTACGAGCAGTACTTC
CASSPQGADPYEQYF
>TRBV10-2|.|few|TRBJ2-3
TGCGCCAGCACCTTGCAGGGCACAGATACGCAGTATTTT
CASTLQGTDTQYF
>TRBV4-3|.|.|TRBJ2-4
TGCGCCAGCAGCCAAGAACCTGGGGCCGCCAACATTCAGTACTTC
CASSQEPGAANIQYF
>TRBV2|TRBD1|.|TRBJ1-5
TGTGCCAGCAGTGACTGGACAGGGGCCCATCAGCCCCAGCATTTT
CASSDWTGAHQPQHF
>TRBV29-1|.|many|TRBJ2-5
TGCAGCGTGGACGGCCGTGGAGCCCAGTACTTC
CSVDGRGAQYF
>TRBV2|.|.|TRBJ2-1
TGTGCCAGCAAGGGCGAGGCTTACAATGAGCAGTTCTTC
CASKGEAYNEQFF
>TRBV4-3|TRBD1|once|TRBJ1-2
TGCGCCAGCAGCCAAGAATTGTGGGGAGGGACAGGAGTAAGCTATGGCTACACCTTC
CASSQELWGGTGVSYGYTF
>TRBV6-4|TRBD2|few|TRBJ2-3
TGTGCCAGCAGTGTGCTAGCGGGAGGCACAGATACGCAGTATTTT
CASSVLAGGTDTQYF
>TRBV4-2|TRBD2|few|TRBJ2-1
TGTGCCAGCAGCCAAGCCGGGACTAGCTCCTACAATGAGCAGTTCTTC
CASSQAGTSSYNEQFF
>TRBV19|.|.|TRBJ2-3
TGTGCCAGTAGTCCCGCCTTTGGGGGGCTCGCAGATACGCAGTATTTT
CASSPAFGGLADTQYF
>TRBV7-2|.|.|TRBJ1-2
TGTGCCAGCAGCCTACAGGGTAACGGAGACTATGGCTACACCTTC
CASSLQGNGDYGYTF
>TRBV30|TRBD1|few|TRBJ2-1
TGTGCCTGGACTCCCGGGACAGGAAACAATGAGCAGTTCTTC
CAWTPGTGNNEQFF
>TRBV7-8|.|.|TRBJ2-1
TGTGCCAGCAGCTCACAGATCCCACGGACCAATGAGCAGTTCTTC
CASSSQIPRTNEQFF
>TRBV4-3|TRBD1|few|TRBJ2-5
TGCGCCAGCAGCCCGGGGCAAACAGGGGAAGAGACCCAGTACTTC
CASSPGQTGEETQYF
>TRBV9|.|few|TRBJ1-5
TGTGCCAGCAGCGTAGATTCTCGTCAGCCCCAGCATTTT
CASSVDSRQPQHF
>TRBV25-1|TRBD1|few|TRBJ2-5
TGTGCCAGCAGTAAAGGGACAGGGGGAGAGACCCAGTACTTC
CASSKGTGGETQYF
>TRBV7-9|.|.|TRBJ2-1
TGTGCCAGCAAAGTGGGCTCCTACAATGAGCAGTTCTTC
CASKVGSYNEQFF
>TRBV7-8|.|.|TRBJ2-1
TGTGCCAGCAGCTTAACGGTTAGGGAGCAGTTCTTC
CASSLTVREQFF
>TRBV5-1|.|.|TRBJ1-2
TGCGCCAGCAGCTTGGCCCGGGATGGCTACACCTTC
CASSLARDGYTF
>TRBV5-6|.|.|TRBJ1-1
TGTGCCAGCAGCTTGGGAGGAGGGACTGAAGCTTTCTTT
CASSLGGGTEAFF
>TRBV27|TRBD1|.|TRBJ2-1
TGTGCCAGCAGCCGGGACAGGGGGCTTGGGAGCTCCTACAATGAGCAGTTCTTC
CASSRDRGLGSSYNEQFF
>TRBV5-4|TRBD2|few|TRBJ2-1
TGTGCCAGCAGCCCCCGGGATAGCGGGAGGGCCATAGAGTTCTTC
CASSPRDSGRAIEFF
>TRBV9|.|.|TRBJ1-4
TGTGCCAGCAGCGTAACGGACGGGACGAATGAAAAACTGTTTTTT
CASSVTDGTNEKLFF
>TRBV28|.|few|TRBJ2-7
TGTGCCAGCAGTTTAGGGACTTCATACGAGCAGTACTTC
CASSLGTSYEQYF
>TRBV19|TRBD2|few|TRBJ2-7
TGTGCCAGAGGACTAGCGGGGGGCTACGAGCAGTACTTC
CARGLAGGYEQYF
>TRBV2|.|.|TRBJ2-7
TGTGCCAGCAGTGATGGCAGGGTGTTAGGGGAGCAGTACTTC
CASSDGRVLGEQYF
>TRBV2|TRBD2|few|TRBJ2-7
TGTGCCAGCAACCCGCCGGGGGGAGACTACGAGCAGTACTTC
CASNPPGGDYEQYF
>TRBV5-4|TRBD2|few|TRBJ2-1
TGTGCCAGCAATTTAGCGGGGGGGCTTTACAATGAGCAGTTCTTC
CASNLAGGLYNEQFF
>TRBV29-1|TRBD1|.|TRBJ2-1
TGCAGCGTTAACAGGGGAAAGGGCAATGAGCAGTTCTTC
CSVNRGKGNEQFF
>TRBV5-1|.|.|TRBJ2-5
TGCGCCAGCAGCTCTGCCCCTGGGGTGGAGACCCAGTACTTC
CASSSAPGVETQYF
>TRBV29-1|TRBD2|.|TRBJ2-3
TGCAGCGTTGAACGGGGACTAGCGTTGACAGATACGCAGTATTTT
CSVERGLALTDTQYF
>TRBV30|.|.|TRBJ2-7
TGTGCCTGGACCCCGCTAGCTCGGTACGAGCAGTACTTC
CAWTPLARYEQYF
>TRBV5-6|.|few|TRBJ2-1
TGTGCCAGCAGCTTGGTAGAGGGTCTACGTGGTGAGCAGTTCTTC
CASSLVEGLRGEQFF
>TRBV5-4|.|.|TRBJ1-5
TGTGCCAGCAGCTTGGTAGTAGGGCAGCCTTATAGCAATCAGCCCCAGCATTTT
CASSLVVGQPYSNQPQHF
>TRBV30|.|few|TRBJ2-3
TGTGCCTGGAGTGTACCGCCCCTCTTTTTT
CAWSVPPLFF
>TRBV29-1|TRBD1|.|TRBJ2-7
TGCAGCGATAAAACCGGGACAGGGGCCTCCTACGAGCAGTACTTC
CSDKTGTGASYEQYF
>TRBV25-1|TRBD1|.|TRBJ2-5
TGTGCCAGCAGTGATCCCGGGACAGGTGGAGAGACCCAGTACTTC
CASSDPGTGGETQYF
>TRBV7-6|.|few|TRBJ1-4
TGTGCCAGCAGCTTAGGGACAGTAGACGAAAAACTGTTTTTT
CASSLGTVDEKLFF
>TRBV5-1|TRBD1|few|TRBJ2-3
TGCGCCAGCAGCTCGAATCCACAGGGGCTCAGGATTTCAGATACGCAGTATTTT
CASSSNPQGLRISDTQYF
>TRBV4-1|.|.|TRBJ2-5
TGCGCCAGCAGCCACCTCGAGCGTCGAGAGACCCAGTACTTC
CASSHLERRETQYF
>TRBV30|TRBD1|.|TRBJ1-5
TGTGCCTGGAGCCCAGGGACAGGTAGAAATCAGCCCCAGCATTTT
CAWSPGTGRNQPQHF
>TRBV10-3|TRBD1|.|TRBJ1-1
TGTGCCATCAAGAGACAGGGAAAGGCTGAAGCTTTCTTT
CAIKRQGKAEAFF
>TRBV29-1|TRBD1|.|TRBJ2-5
TGCACCTTTTCACCCGGGACAGGGCAAGAGACCCAGTACTTC
CTFSPGTGQETQYF
>TRBV7-7|.|few|TRBJ2-5
TGTGCCAGCAGCTTAGTGGGTAAACAAGAGACCCAGTACTTC
CASSLVGKQETQYF
>TRBV2|.|.|TRBJ2-3
TGTGCCACCCGACTCGGCGGGGGCGGCACAGATACGCAGTATTTT
CATRLGGGGTDTQYF
>TRBV5-5|.|few|TRBJ1-3
TGTGCCAGCAGCTTGGCCCCGGGACGTGGAAACACCATATATTTT
CASSLAPGRGNTIYF
>TRBV6-5|TRBD1|few|TRBJ2-2
TGTGCCAGCAGCCTGGGACAGCTGAACACCGGGGAGCTGTTTTTT
CASSLGQLNTGELFF
>TRBV5-6|.|.|TRBJ2-6
TGTGCCAGCAGCTTGGGAGGTGGGGCCAACGTCCTGACTTTC
CASSLGGGANVLTF
>TRBV7-2|TRBD1|medium-sized|TRBJ1-1
TGTGCCAGCAGCGACAGGGGGAACACTGAAGCTTTCTTT
CASSDRGNTEAFF
>TRBV6-6|.|few|TRBJ1-5
TGTGCCAGCAGTCCACCGACCGGCTTCGATCAGCCCCAGCATTTT
CASSPPTGFDQPQHF